Below, 21 T cell receptor beta chains from the same sample are listed, as sequenced in a study of OX40 agonist ivuxolimab in advanced cancers. Only in-frame clones appear in the TCRdb table, and some are missing; sequencing was by immunoSEQ multiplex PCR. Found here are tens of thousands of clones, around nine tenths of them singletons; the top ten hold about 14%. The specimen was CD4+ or CD8+ T cells sorted from blood, collected in a trial of the OX40 agonist ivuxolimab. The receptors shown here come from an adult with an advanced solid tumor such as melanoma, head and neck, liver or kidney cancer.

V usage is TRBV4-1 and J usage is TRBJ2-5; TRBD2 is a possible D gene (7 bases). V was shortened by 3 bases and J by 5 bases, with 19 bases between the two germline ends. The CDR3 contains 16 residues. Germline assignment: CDR1 MGHRA and CDR2 YSYEKL. CDR3 sequence reads: CASSQALGGAEETQYF. The CDR3, as DNA: TGCGCCAGCAGCCAGGCCTTAGGGGGGGCAGAGGAGACCCAGTACTTC.

This clone was detected a few times. V gene TRBV9 combines with J gene TRBJ1-1; D call uncertain. This CDR3 has 12 amino acids. V lost 3 bases and J lost 6, with 9 bases in between. Germline CDR1 reads SGDLS; CDR2 reads YYNGEE. Here the CDR3 reads CASSGLGAEAFF. In DNA, the CDR3 is TGTGCCAGCAGCGGACTGGGCGCTGAAGCTTTCTTT. Combining the CDR3 with reference TRBV9 and TRBJ1-1 gives the whole variable domain DSGVTQTPKHLITATGQRVTLRCSPRSGDLSVYWYQQSLDQGLQFLIQYYNGEERAKGNILERFSAQQFPDLHSELNLSSLELGDSALYFCASSGLGAEAFFGQGTRLTVV.

The CDR3 loop reads CAISRNTEAFF. Here the CDR3 DNA reads TGTGCCATCAGTAGGAACACTGAAGCTTTCTTT. This rearrangement joins TRBV10-3 to TRBJ1-1; D is unclear. Looked up from germline, CDR1 is ENHRY and CDR2 is SYGVKD. The germline V and J ends were trimmed by 5 bases and 1 base, with 2 bases remaining between them. The CDR3 sequence is 11 residues long.

The CDR3 region is CASSQGQGSAYEQYF. CDR3 nucleotides: TGCGCCAGCAGCCAAGGCCAGGGGAGCGCCTACGAGCAGTACTTC. The chain employs TRBV4-3 and TRBJ2-7, with a weak D call TRBD1 (6 bases). Germline values: CDR1 LGHNA, CDR2 YSLEER. Trimming pared 1 base from V and 2 bases from J, leaving 12 bases between. The CDR3 runs to 15 residues.

This sequence joins TRBV5-4 and TRBJ2-7, with D unresolved. CDR3 size: 14 residues. V was pared by 1 base and J by 0 bases, with 8 bases between. In germline, CDR1 is SGHNT, CDR2 YYREEE (reference sequence). As DNA, the CDR3 is TGTGCCAGCAGCTTGAAGGCCAGCTCCTACGAGCAGTACTTC. Protein: CASSLKASSYEQYF.

This clone was found once. This chain uses TRBV19 with TRBJ1-1; weak D call: TRBD1 (6 bases). V lost 10 bases and J 1 base, leaving 10 bases between the germline ends. The germline CDR1 and CDR2 sequences are LNHDA and SQIVND (reference sequence). The CDR3 runs 12 residues. The CDR3 nucleotides read TGTGCCACCCGGACAGAGAACACTGAAGCTTTCTTT. Translated, it gives CATRTENTEAFF.

The chain joins TRBV9 to TRBJ2-3; D gene uncertain. The CDR3 loop spans 17 amino acids. Germline-derived CDR1 and CDR2 are SGDLS and YYNGEE. V lost 0 bases to trimming and J lost 2 bases, with 16 bases between them. The CDR3 nucleotides read TGTGCCAGCAGCGTAGTACCCCAGTCCCCCGACACAGATACGCAGTATTTT. The encoded protein is CASSVVPQSPDTDTQYF.

This rearrangement joins TRBV6-5 to TRBJ1-2; TRBD1 matches 9 bases. Germline CDR1 and CDR2: MNHEY and SVGAGI. V gave up 6 bases and J gave up 7 bases; unmatched junction bases: 6. This CDR3 comprises 13 residues. CDR3 nucleotides: TGTGCCAGCAGACCGGGGACAGGGATTGGCTACACCTTC. Translating gives CASRPGTGIGYTF.

The CDR3 protein is CATSSARDVPPYEQYF. The CDR3 nucleotides read TGTGCCACCAGCAGCGCCCGGGACGTACCCCCCTACGAGCAGTACTTC. J is TRBJ2-5 and V is TRBV15; perhaps D is TRBD1 or TRBD2 (5 bases each). The J call may be mistaken, given a closer DNA end match to TRBJ2-7. Germline V CDR1 and CDR2: LNHNV, YYDKDF (reference sequence). The CDR3 is 16 residues long.

CDR3: CASSSSNEKLFF. The DNA of the CDR3 is TGTGCCAGCAGCTCCTCTAATGAAAAACTGTTTTTT. V usage is TRBV5-4 and J usage is TRBJ1-4; D unresolved. The CDR3 loop spans 12 amino acids. CDR1 and CDR2 from the germline V gene are SGHNT and YYREEE (reference sequence). Trimming shortened V by 3 bases and J by 3 bases, and 3 bases separated the two germline ends.

The J gene is TRBJ2-7, the V gene TRBV30; possibly TRBD1 for D (5 bases). Deletions cut 0 bases from V and 0 bases from J, with 12 bases between. Germline CDR1 is GTSNPN and CDR2 is SVGIG (reference sequence). The CDR3 contains 15 residues. CDR3 DNA: TGTGCCTGGAGTGTTGGTAGGGGCGGCTCCTACGAGCAGTACTTC. This sequence encodes CAWSVGRGGSYEQYF.

The rearrangement joins TRBV1 to TRBJ2-2; the DNA was not compared with TRBD2, the D call given in the table. TRBV1 is a documented pseudogene. The CDR3 extends over 15 amino acids. The CDR3 coding sequence is TGCACCAGCAGCCAACTGGGACTAGCGGGCGGGGAGCTGTTTTTT. This codes for CTSSQLGLAGGELFF.

This sequence joins TRBV4-3 and TRBJ2-1, with 9 positions matching TRBD1. V lost 4 bases to trimming and J lost 3 bases; unmatched junction nucleotides: 4. This CDR3 region has 15 residues. Germline V CDR1 and CDR2: LGHNA, YSLEER. The CDR3 sequence: CASSPDRGNYNEQFF. Written as DNA, the CDR3 is TGCGCCAGCAGCCCAGACAGGGGGAACTACAATGAGCAGTTCTTC.

V usage is TRBV7-9 and J usage is TRBJ1-1; D gene ambiguous. Germline CDR1 reads SEHNR; CDR2 reads FQNEAQ (reference sequence). The CDR3 loop spans 11 amino acids. Trimming took off 5 bases at V and 2 bases at J, with 3 bases between the two ends. The CDR3 spells CASSINTEAFF. The CDR3 coding sequence is TGTGCCAGCAGCATAAACACTGAAGCTTTCTTT.

This clone was seen just once. The CDR3 loop reads CASSQDRSGGVFYEQYF. In DNA form, the CDR3 reads TGCGCCAGCAGCCAAGATCGGTCAGGGGGCGTTTTCTACGAGCAGTACTTC. This chain connects TRBV4-1 to TRBJ2-7; TRBD1 aligns across 8 bases. Trimming took 0 bases from V and 3 from J; bases not matched to a gene: 10. The CDR3 has 17 residues. Per the germline V gene, CDR1 is MGHRA and CDR2 is YSYEKL.

This clone is medium-sized. The chain recombines TRBV7-2 with TRBJ1-1, with D tentatively TRBD1 (5 bases). Looked up from germline, CDR1 is SGHTA and CDR2 is FQGNSA. Trimming stripped 4 bases from V and 7 bases from J, with 7 bases between. The CDR3 is made up of 11 amino acids. The DNA for the CDR3 is TGTGCCAGCAGCTCACAGGTTGAAGCTTTCTTT. Translating gives CASSSQVEAFF.

V is TRBV7-9 and J is TRBJ1-1; 8 nucleotides align to TRBD1. Germline assignment: CDR1 SEHNR and CDR2 FQNEAQ (reference sequence). With V trimmed by 5 bases and J by 5 bases, 4 bases remained unmatched. The CDR3 is 13 residues long. The CDR3 DNA reads TGTGCCAGCAGCCCTACAGGGGGGACTGAAGCTTTCTTT. This translates into CASSPTGGTEAFF. The full variable domain, with the rest looked up from reference TRBV7-9 and TRBJ1-1, is DTGVSQNPRHKITKRGQNVTFRCDPISEHNRLYWYRQTLGQGPEFLTYFQNEAQLEKSRLLSDRFSAERPKGSFSTLEIQRTEQGDSAMYLCASSPTGGTEAFFGQGTRLTVV.

The chain recombines TRBV5-5 with TRBJ2-1; D not resolved. The CDR3 spans 13 residues. Germline V gene sequence: CDR1 SGHKS, CDR2 YYEKEE (reference sequence). Trimming took off 4 bases at V and 10 bases at J, with 15 bases between the two ends. The CDR3 is CASSPPPAQEQFF. CDR3 bases: TGTGCCAGCAGCCCACCCCCGGCGCAAGAGCAGTTCTTC.

The rearrangement links TRBV6-5 to TRBJ1-5; 8 bases match TRBD1. Trimming at V came to 5 bases and at J to 5 bases, leaving 2 bases not matched to a gene. This CDR3 has 13 residues. Germline loops: CDR1 MNHEY, CDR2 SVGAGI. DNA for the CDR3: TGTGCCAGCAGTCAGACAGGGGATCAGCCCCAGCATTTT. Residues: CASSQTGDQPQHF.

This rearrangement joins TRBV11-3 to TRBJ2-3, with TRBD2 matching 9 bases. Germline V gene sequence: CDR1 SGHNT, CDR2 YENEEA. There are 15 residues in the CDR3. V shed 4 bases, J shed 6 bases, and the junction held 8 bases outside the gene matches. The CDR3 spells CASSSRSGGDDTQYF. The CDR3 coding sequence is TGTGCCAGCAGCTCCCGTAGCGGGGGAGATGATACGCAGTATTTT. Together with reference TRBV11-3 and TRBJ2-3, the CDR3 gives the full variable domain: EAGVVQSPRYKIIEKKQPVAFWCNPISGHNTLYWYLQNLGQGPELLIRYENEEAVDDSQLPKDRFSAERLKGVDSTLKIQPAELGDSAVYLCASSSRSGGDDTQYFGPGTRLTVL.

The rearrangement joins TRBV4-1 to TRBJ2-1, with D unresolved. The germline V and J ends were trimmed by 4 bases and 4 bases, with 11 bases remaining between them. The CDR3 runs to 14 residues. Germline values: CDR1 MGHRA, CDR2 YSYEKL. The CDR3 is CASSLPAEYNEQFF. The CDR3 nucleotides are TGCGCCAGCAGCCTGCCGGCGGAGTACAATGAGCAGTTCTTC.